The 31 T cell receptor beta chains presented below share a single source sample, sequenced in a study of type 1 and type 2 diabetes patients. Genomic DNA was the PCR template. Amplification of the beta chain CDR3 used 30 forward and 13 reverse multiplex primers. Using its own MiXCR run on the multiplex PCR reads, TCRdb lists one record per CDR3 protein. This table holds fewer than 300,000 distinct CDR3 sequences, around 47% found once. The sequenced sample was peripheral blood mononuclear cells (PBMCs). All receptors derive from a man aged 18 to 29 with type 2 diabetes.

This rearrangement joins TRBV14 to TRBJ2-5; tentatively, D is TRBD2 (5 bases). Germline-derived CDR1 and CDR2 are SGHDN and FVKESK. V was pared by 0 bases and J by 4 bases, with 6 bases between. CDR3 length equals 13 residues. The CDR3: CASSQELGETQYF. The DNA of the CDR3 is TGTGCCAGCAGCCAAGAACTAGGAGAGACCCAGTACTTC.

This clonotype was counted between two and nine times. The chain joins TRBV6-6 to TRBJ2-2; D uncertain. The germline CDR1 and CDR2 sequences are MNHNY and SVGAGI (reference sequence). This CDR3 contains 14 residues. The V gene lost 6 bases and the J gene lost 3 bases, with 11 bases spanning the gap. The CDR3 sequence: CASSGAIDTGELFF. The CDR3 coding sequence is TGTGCCAGCAGCGGCGCGATCGACACCGGGGAGCTGTTTTTT.

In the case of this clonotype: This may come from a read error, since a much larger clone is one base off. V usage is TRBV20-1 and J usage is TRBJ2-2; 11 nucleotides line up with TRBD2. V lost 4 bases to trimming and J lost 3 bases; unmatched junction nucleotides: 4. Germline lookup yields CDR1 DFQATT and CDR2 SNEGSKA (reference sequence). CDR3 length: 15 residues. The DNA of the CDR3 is TGCAGTGCTAAAGAACTAGCGGGAGACACCGGGGAGCTGTTTTTT. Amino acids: CSAKELAGDTGELFF.

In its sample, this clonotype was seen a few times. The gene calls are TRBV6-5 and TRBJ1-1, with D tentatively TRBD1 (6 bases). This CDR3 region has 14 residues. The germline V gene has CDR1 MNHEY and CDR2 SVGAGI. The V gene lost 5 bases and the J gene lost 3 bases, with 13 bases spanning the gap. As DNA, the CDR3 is TGTGCCAGCAGTCCGGGGGCAGGGTACACTGAAGCTTTCTTT. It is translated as CASSPGAGYTEAFF.

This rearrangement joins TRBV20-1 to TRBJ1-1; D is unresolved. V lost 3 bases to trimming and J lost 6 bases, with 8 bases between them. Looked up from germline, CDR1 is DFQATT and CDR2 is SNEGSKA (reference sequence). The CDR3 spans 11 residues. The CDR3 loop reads CSARPEAEAFF. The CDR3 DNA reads TGCAGTGCTAGGCCGGAAGCTGAAGCTTTCTTT.

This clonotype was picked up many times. The CDR3 spells CAISGTDYEQYF. CDR3 DNA sequence: TGTGCCATCAGTGGGACAGACTACGAGCAGTACTTC. V is TRBV10-3 and J is TRBJ2-7, with D perhaps matching TRBD1 (6 bases). This CDR3 has 12 amino acids. The V gene's germline CDR1 is ENHRY and CDR2 SYGVKD. Trimming shortened V by 4 bases and J by 3 bases, and 7 bases separated the two germline ends.

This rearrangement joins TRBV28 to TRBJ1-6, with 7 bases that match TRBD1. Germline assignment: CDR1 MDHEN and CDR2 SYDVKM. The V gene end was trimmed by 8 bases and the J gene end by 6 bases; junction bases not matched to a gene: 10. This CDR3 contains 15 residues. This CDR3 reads CASGGSQGINSPLHF. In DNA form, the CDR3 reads TGTGCCAGCGGGGGATCACAGGGGATTAATTCACCCCTCCACTTT.

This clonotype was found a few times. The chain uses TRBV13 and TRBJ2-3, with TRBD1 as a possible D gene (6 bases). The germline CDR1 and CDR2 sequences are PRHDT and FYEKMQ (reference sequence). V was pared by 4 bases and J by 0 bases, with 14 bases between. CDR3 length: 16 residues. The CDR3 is CASSSGQWGSTDTQYF. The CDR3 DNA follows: TGTGCCAGCAGCTCTGGACAGTGGGGTAGCACAGATACGCAGTATTTT.

The CDR3 DNA follows: TGTGCCAGCAGCTTAGGAGGGACAGGGGGTGGGGAGACCCAGTACTTC. Translating it yields CASSLGGTGGGETQYF. The chain has TRBV7-6 and TRBJ2-5; 11 nucleotides line up with TRBD1. V lost 1 base, J lost 5 bases, and 6 bases stayed unmatched. CDR1 SGHVS and CDR2 FNYEAQ come from the germline V gene. This CDR3 region has 16 residues.

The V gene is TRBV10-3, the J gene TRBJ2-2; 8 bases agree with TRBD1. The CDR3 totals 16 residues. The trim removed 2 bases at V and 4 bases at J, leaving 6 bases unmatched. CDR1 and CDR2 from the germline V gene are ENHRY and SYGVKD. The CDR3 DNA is TGTGCCATCAGTGAGCTCGGGACAGGCAGCACCGGGGAGCTGTTTTTT. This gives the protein CAISELGTGSTGELFF.

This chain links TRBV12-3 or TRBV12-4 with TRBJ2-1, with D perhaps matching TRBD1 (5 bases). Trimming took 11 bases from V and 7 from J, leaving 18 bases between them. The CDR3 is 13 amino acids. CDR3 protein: CAGLRAGRNEQFF. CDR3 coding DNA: TGTGCCGGCCTAAGAGCAGGGCGGAATGAGCAGTTCTTC.

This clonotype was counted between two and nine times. The CDR3 loop reads CSTPGQGAIWQFF. The CDR3 DNA is TGCAGCACACCGGGACAGGGGGCAATATGGCAGTTCTTC. This chain connects TRBV29-1 to TRBJ2-1, with TRBD1 identical over 12 bases. The CDR3 runs to 13 residues. Trimming at V came to 8 bases and at J to 12 bases, leaving 11 bases not matched to a gene. CDR1 is SQVTM, CDR2 ANQGSEA, per germline.

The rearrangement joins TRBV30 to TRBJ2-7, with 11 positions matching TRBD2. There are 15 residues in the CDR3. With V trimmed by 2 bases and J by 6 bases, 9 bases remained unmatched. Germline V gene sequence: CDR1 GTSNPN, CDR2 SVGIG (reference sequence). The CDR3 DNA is TGTGCCTGGAGTACCCTAGCGGGAGGACGGGGCGAGCAGTACTTC. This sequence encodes CAWSTLAGGRGEQYF.

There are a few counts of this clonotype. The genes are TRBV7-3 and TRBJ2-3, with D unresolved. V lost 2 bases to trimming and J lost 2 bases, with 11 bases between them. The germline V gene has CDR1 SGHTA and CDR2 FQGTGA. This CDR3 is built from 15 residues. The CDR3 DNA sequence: TGTGCCAGCAGCTTAGTATGGGATCCCACAGATACGCAGTATTTT. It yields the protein CASSLVWDPTDTQYF.

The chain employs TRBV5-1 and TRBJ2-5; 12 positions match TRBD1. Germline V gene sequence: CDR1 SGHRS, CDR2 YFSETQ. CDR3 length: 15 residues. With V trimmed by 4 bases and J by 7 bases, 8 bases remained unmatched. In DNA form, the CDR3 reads TGCGCCAGCAGCCTCGGGACAGGGGGCGCTGGGACCCAGTACTTC. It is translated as CASSLGTGGAGTQYF.

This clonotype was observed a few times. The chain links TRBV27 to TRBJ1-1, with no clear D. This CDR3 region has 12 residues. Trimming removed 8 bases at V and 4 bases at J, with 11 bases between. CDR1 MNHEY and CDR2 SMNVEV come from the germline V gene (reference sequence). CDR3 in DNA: TGTGCCAGCGGCGTTCGGGTCACTGAAGCTTTCTTT. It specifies CASGVRVTEAFF.

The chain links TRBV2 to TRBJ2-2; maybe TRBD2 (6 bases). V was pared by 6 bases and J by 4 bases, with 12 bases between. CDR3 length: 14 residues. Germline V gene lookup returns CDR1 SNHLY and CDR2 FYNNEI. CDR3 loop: CASRPGSFTGELFF. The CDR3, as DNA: TGTGCCAGCAGACCCGGGAGCTTCACCGGGGAGCTGTTTTTT. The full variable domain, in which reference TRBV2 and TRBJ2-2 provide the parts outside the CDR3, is EPEVTQTPSHQVTQMGQEVILRCVPISNHLYFYWYRQILGQKVEFLVSFYNNEISEKSEIFDDQFSVERPDGSNFTLKIRSTKLEDSAMYFCASRPGSFTGELFFGEGSRLTVL.

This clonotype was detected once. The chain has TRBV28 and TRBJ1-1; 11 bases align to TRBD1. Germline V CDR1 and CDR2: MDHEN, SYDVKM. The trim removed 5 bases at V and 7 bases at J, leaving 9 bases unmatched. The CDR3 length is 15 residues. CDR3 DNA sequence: TGTGCCAGCAGTCGACCGGACAGGGGGCCGGATGAAGCTTTCTTT. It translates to CASSRPDRGPDEAFF.

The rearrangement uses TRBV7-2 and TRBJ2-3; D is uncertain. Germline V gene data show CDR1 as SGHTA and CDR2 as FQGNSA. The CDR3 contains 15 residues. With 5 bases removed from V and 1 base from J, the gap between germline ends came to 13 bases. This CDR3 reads CASSMDPPGTDTQYF. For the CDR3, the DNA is TGTGCCAGCAGCATGGACCCCCCGGGCACAGATACGCAGTATTTT.

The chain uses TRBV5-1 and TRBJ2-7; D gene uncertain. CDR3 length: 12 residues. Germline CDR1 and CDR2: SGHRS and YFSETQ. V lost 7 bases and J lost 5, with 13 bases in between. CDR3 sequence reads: CASGLTNNEQYF. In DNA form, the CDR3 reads TGCGCCAGCGGCCTTACTAATAACGAGCAGTACTTC.

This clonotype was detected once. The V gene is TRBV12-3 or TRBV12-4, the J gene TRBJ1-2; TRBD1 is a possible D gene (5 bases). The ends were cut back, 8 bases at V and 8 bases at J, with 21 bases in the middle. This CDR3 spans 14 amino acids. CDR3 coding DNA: TGTGCCAGCTCTATCCAGGGAGGGGTTGGAGGCTACACCTTC. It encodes CASSIQGGVGGYTF.

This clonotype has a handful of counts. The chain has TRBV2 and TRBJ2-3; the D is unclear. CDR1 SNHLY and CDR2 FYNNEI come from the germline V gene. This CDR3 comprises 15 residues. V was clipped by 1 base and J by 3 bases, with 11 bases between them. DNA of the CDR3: TGTGCCAGCAGTGAAGGGGGATTTGGGACAGATACGCAGTATTTT. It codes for CASSEGGFGTDTQYF.

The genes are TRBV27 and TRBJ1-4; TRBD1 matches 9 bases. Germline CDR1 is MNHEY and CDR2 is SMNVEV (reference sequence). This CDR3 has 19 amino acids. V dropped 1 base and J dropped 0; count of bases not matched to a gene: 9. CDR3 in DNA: TGTGCCAGCAGTTTATTATACGGGACAGGGACCCCAACTAATGAAAAACTGTTTTTT. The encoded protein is CASSLLYGTGTPTNEKLFF.

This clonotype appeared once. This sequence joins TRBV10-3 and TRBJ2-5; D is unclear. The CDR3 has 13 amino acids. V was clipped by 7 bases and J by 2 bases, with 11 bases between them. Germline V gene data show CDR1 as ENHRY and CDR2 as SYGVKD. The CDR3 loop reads CAINSGDQETQYF. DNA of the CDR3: TGTGCCATCAATAGTGGAGATCAAGAGACCCAGTACTTC.

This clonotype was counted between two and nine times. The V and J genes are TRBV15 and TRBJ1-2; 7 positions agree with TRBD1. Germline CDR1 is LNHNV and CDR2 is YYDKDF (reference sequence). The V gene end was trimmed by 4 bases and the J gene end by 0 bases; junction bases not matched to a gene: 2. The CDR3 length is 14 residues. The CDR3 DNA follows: TGTGCCACCAGCAAGGGACAGACTAACTATGGCTACACCTTC. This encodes CATSKGQTNYGYTF.

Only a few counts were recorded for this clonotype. CDR3 sequence: CASSLNDATRGHEQYF. The CDR3 DNA reads TGTGCCAGCAGTTTAAATGACGCCACTCGCGGGCACGAGCAGTACTTC. The chain has TRBV28 and TRBJ2-7, with D maybe TRBD2 (5 bases). CDR1 is MDHEN, CDR2 SYDVKM, per germline. The CDR3 runs to 16 residues. Trimming took 2 bases from V and 5 from J, leaving 19 bases between them.

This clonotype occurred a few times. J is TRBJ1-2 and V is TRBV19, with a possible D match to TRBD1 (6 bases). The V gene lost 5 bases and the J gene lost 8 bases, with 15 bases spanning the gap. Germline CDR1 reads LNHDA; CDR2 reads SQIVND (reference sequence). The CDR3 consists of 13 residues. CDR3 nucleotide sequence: TGTGCCAGTAGTGCCACAGGGTTCAACGGCTACACCTTC. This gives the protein CASSATGFNGYTF.

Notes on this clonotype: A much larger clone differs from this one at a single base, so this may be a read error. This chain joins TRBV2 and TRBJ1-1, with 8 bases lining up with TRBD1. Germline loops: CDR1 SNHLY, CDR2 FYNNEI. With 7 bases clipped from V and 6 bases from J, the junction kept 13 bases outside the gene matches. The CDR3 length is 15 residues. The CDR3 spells CASTVGQGVSAEAFF. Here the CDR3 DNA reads TGTGCCAGCACCGTCGGACAGGGAGTCTCGGCTGAAGCTTTCTTT.

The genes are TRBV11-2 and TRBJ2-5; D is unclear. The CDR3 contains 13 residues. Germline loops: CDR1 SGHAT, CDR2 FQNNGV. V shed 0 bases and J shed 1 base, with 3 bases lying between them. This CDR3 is CASSLEAQETQYF. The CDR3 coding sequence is TGTGCCAGCAGCTTAGAAGCCCAAGAGACCCAGTACTTC.

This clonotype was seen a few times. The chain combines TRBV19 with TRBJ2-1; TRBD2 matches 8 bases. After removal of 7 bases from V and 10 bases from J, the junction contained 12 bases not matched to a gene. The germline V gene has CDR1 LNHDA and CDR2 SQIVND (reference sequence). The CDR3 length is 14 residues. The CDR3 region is CASKGSRAGVEQFF. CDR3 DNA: TGTGCCAGTAAGGGTTCCAGAGCGGGAGTGGAGCAGTTCTTC.

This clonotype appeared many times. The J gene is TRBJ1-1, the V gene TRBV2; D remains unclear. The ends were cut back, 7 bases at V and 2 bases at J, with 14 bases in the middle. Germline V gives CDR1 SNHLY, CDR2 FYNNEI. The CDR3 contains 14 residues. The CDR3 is CASKEGPKNTEAFF. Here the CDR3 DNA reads TGTGCCAGCAAGGAGGGTCCCAAAAACACTGAAGCTTTCTTT.